The 13 T cell receptor beta chains listed next were all sequenced from one sample in a study of blood T cell repertoires in COVID-19. Sequenced by immunoSEQ multiplex PCR; TCRdb stores in-frame clones only, minus some. The table records about 250,000 clones, just over 85% of them present only once. The sample was PBMCs or T cells enriched from blood (not recorded which). These receptors originate from a man aged 40-55 years who had recovered from COVID-19.

This clone showed up just once. This chain joins TRBV12-3 or TRBV12-4 and TRBJ2-3; D is perhaps TRBD2 (6 bases). The V gene lost 7 bases and the J gene lost 6 bases, with 14 bases spanning the gap. The length of the CDR3 is 13 residues. The CDR3 here is CASTSDRGDTQYF. The DNA of the CDR3 is TGTGCCAGCACCTCGGACCGGGGGGATACGCAGTATTTT.

The chain joins TRBV19 to TRBJ1-3; D remains ambiguous. The V end lost 5 bases, the J end lost 4 bases, and 6 bases lay between the germline ends. Germline loops: CDR1 LNHDA, CDR2 SQIVND (reference sequence). The CDR3 length is 12 residues. CDR3 loop: CASSEEGNTIYF. The CDR3 DNA follows: TGTGCCAGTAGTGAAGAGGGAAACACCATATATTTT.

The J gene is TRBJ1-1, the V gene TRBV5-4; no firm D call. Trimming stripped 0 bases from V and 4 bases from J, with 7 bases between. Germline V gene data show CDR1 as SGHNT and CDR2 as YYREEE (reference sequence). The CDR3 runs to 13 residues. The CDR3 sequence is CASSLAGRTEAFF. CDR3 coding DNA: TGTGCCAGCAGCTTGGCGGGTCGCACTGAAGCTTTCTTT. Full variable domain (remainder filled in from reference TRBV5-4 and TRBJ1-1): ETGVTQSPTHLIKTRGQQVTLRCSSQSGHNTVSWYQQALGQGPQFIFQYYREEENGRGNFPPRFSGLQFPNYSSELNVNALELDDSALYLCASSLAGRTEAFFGQGTRLTVV.

The V gene is TRBV5-6, the J gene TRBJ2-1; 7 nucleotides match TRBD1. The CDR3 is 17 residues long. Losses at the gene ends were 0 bases for V and 0 bases for J; bases not matched to a gene: 6. Germline CDR1 and CDR2: SGHDT and YYEEEE. The CDR3 protein is CASSLVGQESSYNEQFF. CDR3 coding DNA: TGTGCCAGCAGCTTGGTAGGACAGGAGTCCTCCTACAATGAGCAGTTCTTC. Full variable domain (missing parts from reference TRBV5-6 and TRBJ2-1): DAGVTQSPTHLIKTRGQQVTLRCSPKSGHDTVSWYQQALGQGPQFIFQYYEEEERQRGNFPDRFSGHQFPNYSSELNVNALLLGDSALYLCASSLVGQESSYNEQFFGPGTRLTVL.

The table lists this clone with a count of one. The chain employs TRBV5-4 and TRBJ1-2; TRBD1 is a possible D gene (6 bases). In germline, CDR1 is SGHNT, CDR2 YYREEE (reference sequence). The CDR3 totals 14 residues. The V end lost 5 bases, the J end lost 0 bases, and 11 bases lay between the germline ends. Here the CDR3 reads CASSPWTANYGYTF. CDR3 nucleotides: TGTGCCAGCAGTCCATGGACAGCTAACTATGGCTACACCTTC.

The V call is TRBV5-1, the J call TRBJ1-6; D is undetermined. Trimming stripped 7 bases from V and 0 bases from J, with 11 bases between. This CDR3 spans 15 amino acids. Germline V gene sequence: CDR1 SGHRS, CDR2 YFSETQ. CDR3 loop: CASSERSSYNSPLHF. The DNA for the CDR3 is TGCGCCAGCTCTGAGAGGAGCTCCTATAATTCACCCCTCCACTTT.

The V and J genes are TRBV28 and TRBJ1-1; TRBD1 agrees at 11 bases. Looked up from germline, CDR1 is MDHEN and CDR2 is SYDVKM. The CDR3 covers 16 residues. V lost 7 bases and J lost 5; bases outside the gene matches: 12. The CDR3 region is CASIADRGLVWTEAFF. The CDR3 DNA follows: TGTGCCAGCATCGCGGACAGGGGGCTTGTTTGGACTGAAGCTTTCTTT.

The gene calls are TRBV29-1 and TRBJ1-2; 9 bases are shared with TRBD1. The CDR3 has 14 amino acids. V shed 3 bases and J 5 bases; nucleotides not matched to a gene: 7. Germline V gene data show CDR1 as SQVTM and CDR2 as ANQGSEA. The CDR3 protein is CSVEGQGRGYGYTF. DNA of the CDR3: TGCAGCGTTGAGGGACAGGGAAGGGGGTATGGCTACACCTTC.

The rearrangement joins TRBV24-1 to TRBJ2-1; D remains ambiguous. The germline V gene encodes CDR1 KGHDR and CDR2 SFDVKD. CDR3 length equals 14 residues. V gave up 1 base and J gave up 6 bases, with 9 bases separating them. The CDR3 coding sequence is TGTGCCACCAGTGATTTCCCCCAGTTCAATGAGCAGTTCTTC. It codes for CATSDFPQFNEQFF.

V gene TRBV29-1 combines with J gene TRBJ1-1, with D possibly matching TRBD1 (5 bases). This CDR3 has 13 residues. Germline loops: CDR1 SQVTM, CDR2 ANQGSEA. Trimming pared 6 bases from V and 4 bases from J, leaving 15 bases between. In nucleotides, the CDR3 is TGCAGCGTGAACCGGGGGGGGATCACTGAAGCTTTCTTT. As protein: CSVNRGGITEAFF.

The rearrangement links TRBV7-2 to TRBJ1-2; TRBD1 might be the D (5 bases). Germline V gene lookup returns CDR1 SGHTA and CDR2 FQGNSA. CDR3 length equals 14 residues. Trimming shortened V by 2 bases and J by 8 bases, and 15 bases separated the two germline ends. CDR3 nucleotides: TGTGCCAGCAGCTTAAGGGGTAAAGGGCACGGCTACACCTTC. Translating gives CASSLRGKGHGYTF.

The V and J genes are TRBV5-1 and TRBJ2-7; 11 nucleotides match TRBD2. Looked up from germline, CDR1 is SGHRS and CDR2 is YFSETQ. With V trimmed by 3 bases and J by 0 bases, 5 bases remained unmatched. The CDR3 has 16 amino acids. CDR3 nucleotides: TGCGCCAGCAGCTCGGCTAGCGGGGGGAGCTCCTACGAGCAGTACTTC. This gives the protein CASSSASGGSSYEQYF.

The chain couples TRBV3-1 (or the pseudogene TRBV3-2) to TRBJ1-4; D perhaps matches TRBD1 (5 bases). The CDR3 consists of 15 residues. Trimming removed 5 bases from V and 1 base from J, with 11 bases in between. Germline loops: CDR1 LGHDT, CDR2 YNNKEL (reference sequence). The CDR3 region is CASSKPGGTNEKLFF. The CDR3 nucleotides read TGTGCCAGCAGCAAACCGGGGGGAACTAATGAAAAACTGTTTTTT.